Sequencing of this T cell receptor beta chain was carried out in a study of blood T cell repertoires in COVID-19. Whole-study context: Nucleic acid was either cDNA or gDNA, and it came from T cells, B-cell-depleted T cells, or PBMCs.

Only in-frame clones appear in the TCRdb table, and some are missing; sequencing was by immunoSEQ multiplex PCR. The table includes around 190,000 clones, around 80% detected once. Germline lookup yields CDR1 SGHRS and CDR2 YFSETQ. Deletions cut 0 bases from V and 5 bases from J, with 9 bases between. The length of the CDR3 is 13 residues. The chain combines TRBV5-1 with TRBJ2-7; D unresolved. Material: peripheral blood. The origin of this receptor is a human donor in a cohort sampled during active COVID-19. CDR3 nucleotide sequence: TGCGCCAGCAGCTTGGATCCTCCTAACGAGCAGTACTTC. It encodes CASSLDPPNEQYF. Complete variable domain (other parts from reference TRBV5-1 and TRBJ2-7): KAGVTQTPRYLIKTRGQQVTLSCSPISGHRSVSWYQQTPGQGLQFLFEYFSETQRNKGNFPGRFSGRQFSNSRSEMNVSTLELGDSALYLCASSLDPPNEQYFGPGTRLTVT.